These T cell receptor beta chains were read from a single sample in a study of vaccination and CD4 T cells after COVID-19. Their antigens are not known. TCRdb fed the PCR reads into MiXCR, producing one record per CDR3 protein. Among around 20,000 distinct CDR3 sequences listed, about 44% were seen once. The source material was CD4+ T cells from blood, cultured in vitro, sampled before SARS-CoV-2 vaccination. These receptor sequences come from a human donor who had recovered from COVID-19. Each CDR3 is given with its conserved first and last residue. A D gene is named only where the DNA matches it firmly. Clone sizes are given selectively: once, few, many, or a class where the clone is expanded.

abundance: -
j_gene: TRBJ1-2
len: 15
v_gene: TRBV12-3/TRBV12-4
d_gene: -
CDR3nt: TGTGCCAGCAGTTTGGGGGGCCCGGAGGTCTATGGCTACACCTTC
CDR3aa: CASSLGGPEVYGYTF

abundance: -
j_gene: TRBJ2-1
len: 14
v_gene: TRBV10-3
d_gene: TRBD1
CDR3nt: TGTGCCATCAGAGGGACAGGGGACCACAATGAGCAGTTCTTC
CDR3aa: CAIRGTGDHNEQFF

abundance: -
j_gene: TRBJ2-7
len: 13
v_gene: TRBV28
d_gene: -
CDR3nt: TGTGCCAGCAGTTTAGCTCCCTCCTACGAGCAGTACTTC
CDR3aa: CASSLAPSYEQYF

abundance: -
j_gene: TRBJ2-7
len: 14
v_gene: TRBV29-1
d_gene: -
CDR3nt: TGCAGCATCGCTTTGACAGCAACCTCCTACGAGCAGTACTTC
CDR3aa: CSIALTATSYEQYF

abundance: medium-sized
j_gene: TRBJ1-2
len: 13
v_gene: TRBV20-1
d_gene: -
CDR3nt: TGCAGTGCTCCATTAGCCAGGGGCTATGGCTACACCTTC
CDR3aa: CSAPLARGYGYTF

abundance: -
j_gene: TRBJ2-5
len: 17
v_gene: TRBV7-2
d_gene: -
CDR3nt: TGTGCCAGCAGCCCATACCCCCCCGGGGGCTCTGGAGAGACCCAGTACTTC
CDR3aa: CASSPYPPGGSGETQYF

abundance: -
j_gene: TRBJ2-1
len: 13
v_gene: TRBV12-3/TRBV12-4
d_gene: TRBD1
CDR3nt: TGTGCCAGCAACTCAGACAGGGACCATGAGCAGTTCTTC
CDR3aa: CASNSDRDHEQFF

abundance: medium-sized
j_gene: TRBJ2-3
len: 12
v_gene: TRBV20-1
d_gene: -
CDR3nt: TGCAGTGCTATAACAGGGACAGATACGCAGTATTTT
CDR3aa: CSAITGTDTQYF

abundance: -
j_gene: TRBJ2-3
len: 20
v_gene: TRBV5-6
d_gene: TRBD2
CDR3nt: TGTGCCAGCAGCTTGGGGGCCGGGGCGGGGGGACCAACTAGCACAGATACGCAGTATTTT
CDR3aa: CASSLGAGAGGPTSTDTQYF

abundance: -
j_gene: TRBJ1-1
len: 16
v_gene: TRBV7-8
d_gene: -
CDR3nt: TGTGCCAGCAGCCACCGGGACGGCGCCATGAACACTGAAGCTTTCTTT
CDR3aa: CASSHRDGAMNTEAFF

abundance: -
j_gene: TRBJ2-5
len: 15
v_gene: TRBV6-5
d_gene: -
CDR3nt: TGTGCCAGCAGTTACTCGAGAGGGGGTTCGGAGACCCAGTACTTC
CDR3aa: CASSYSRGGSETQYF

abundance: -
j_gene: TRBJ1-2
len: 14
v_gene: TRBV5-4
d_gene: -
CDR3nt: TGTGCCAGCAGCGTCGAACAGAGATTTATTGGCTACACCTTC
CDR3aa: CASSVEQRFIGYTF

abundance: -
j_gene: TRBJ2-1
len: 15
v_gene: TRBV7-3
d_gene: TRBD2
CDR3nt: TGTGCCAGCAGCTCTACTAGCGGGAGTCAATATGAGCAGTTCTTC
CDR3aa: CASSSTSGSQYEQFF

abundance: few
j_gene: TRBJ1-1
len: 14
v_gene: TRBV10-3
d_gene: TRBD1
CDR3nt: TGTGCCATCGGGACAGGGGGTTTGAACACTGAAGCTTTCTTT
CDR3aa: CAIGTGGLNTEAFF

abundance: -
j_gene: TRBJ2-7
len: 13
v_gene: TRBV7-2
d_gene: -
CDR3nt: TGTGCCAGCGGAGAGCGGGTAGCCTACGAGCAGTACTTC
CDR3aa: CASGERVAYEQYF